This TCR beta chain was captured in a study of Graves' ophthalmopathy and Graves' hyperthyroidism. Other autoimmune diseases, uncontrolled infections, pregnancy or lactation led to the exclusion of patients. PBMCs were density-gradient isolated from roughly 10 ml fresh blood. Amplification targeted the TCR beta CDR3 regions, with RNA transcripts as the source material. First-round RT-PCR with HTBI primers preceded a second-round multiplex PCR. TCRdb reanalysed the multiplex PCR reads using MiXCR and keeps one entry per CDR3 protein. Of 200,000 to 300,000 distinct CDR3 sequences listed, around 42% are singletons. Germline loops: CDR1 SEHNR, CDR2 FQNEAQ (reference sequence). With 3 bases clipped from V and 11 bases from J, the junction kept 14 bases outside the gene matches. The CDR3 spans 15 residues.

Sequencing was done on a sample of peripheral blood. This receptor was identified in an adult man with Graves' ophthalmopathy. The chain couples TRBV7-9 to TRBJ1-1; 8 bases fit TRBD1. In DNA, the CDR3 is TGTGCCAGCAGCTTGGGTCCCTTGGCCCAGGGGGCTGCTTTCTTT. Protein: CASSLGPLAQGAAFF.